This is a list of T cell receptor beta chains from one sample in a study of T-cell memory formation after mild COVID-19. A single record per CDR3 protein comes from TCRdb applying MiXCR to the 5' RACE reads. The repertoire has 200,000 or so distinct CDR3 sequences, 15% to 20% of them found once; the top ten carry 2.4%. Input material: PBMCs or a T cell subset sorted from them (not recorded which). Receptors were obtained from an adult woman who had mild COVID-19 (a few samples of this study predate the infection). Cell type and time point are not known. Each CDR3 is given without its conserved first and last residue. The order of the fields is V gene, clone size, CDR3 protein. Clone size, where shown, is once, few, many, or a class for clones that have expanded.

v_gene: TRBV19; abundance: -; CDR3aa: ASSFGVTSYEQY
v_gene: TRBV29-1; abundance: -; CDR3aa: SVCGSGPLGPQH
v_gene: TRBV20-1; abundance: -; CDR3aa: SARDNPRPSQPQH
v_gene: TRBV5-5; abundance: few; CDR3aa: ASSLNIFGTDFGRVMNTEAF
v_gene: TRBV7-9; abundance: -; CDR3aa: ASSVQGHYGYT
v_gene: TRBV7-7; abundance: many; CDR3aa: ASSPLGYSYNEQF
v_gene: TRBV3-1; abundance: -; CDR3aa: ASSYTELGEAF
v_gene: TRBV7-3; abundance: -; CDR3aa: ASSAGPDNEQF
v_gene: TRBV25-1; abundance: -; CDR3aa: ASSAFNREETQY
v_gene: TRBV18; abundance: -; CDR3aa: ASSPNRETQY
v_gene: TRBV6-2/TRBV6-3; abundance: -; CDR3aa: ASSYSLRGKSSTDTQY
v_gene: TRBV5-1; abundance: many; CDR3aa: ASSSRGQASSYEQY
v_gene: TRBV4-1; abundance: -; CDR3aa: ASSQPTAGGRSSYEQY
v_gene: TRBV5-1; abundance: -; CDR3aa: ASSLVGTGGAYNEQF
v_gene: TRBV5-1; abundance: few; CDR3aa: ASSLEQGSGNTIY
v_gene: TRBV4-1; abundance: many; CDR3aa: ASRRDRVADTQY
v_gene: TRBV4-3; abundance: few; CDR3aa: ASSQGTGAGSGSTDTQY
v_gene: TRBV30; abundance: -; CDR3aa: AWSRDRLRGEAQY